This TCR beta chain was sequenced for a study of T cell responses to AZD1222 COVID-19 vaccine. About the research overall: The study pooled second doses at about 4 or about 12 weeks.

General study points: Females outnumbered males among donors, who were mostly white British; clonal diversity was possibly underestimated.

As regards this clone: The antigen is undetermined.

This CDR3 is built from 15 residues. CDR1 SGHNT and CDR2 YYREEE come from the germline V gene (reference sequence). V lost 4 bases to trimming and J lost 0 bases, with 14 bases between them. Some clones are missing from TCRdb's copy, which holds only in-frame ones; the method was immunoSEQ multiplex PCR. Here the sample spans some 120,000 clones, about 86% being singletons. J is TRBJ2-7 and V is TRBV5-4; tentatively, D is TRBD2 (6 bases). The receptor comes from an adult in good health. The sequencing here drew on peripheral blood, taken on day 0 of AZD1222 vaccination. The CDR3 DNA reads as TGTGCCAGCAGCCCCACCGGAGGGAGCTCCTACGAGCAGTACTTC. Translating it yields CASSPTGGSSYEQYF. Full variable domain (missing parts from reference TRBV5-4 and TRBJ2-7): ETGVTQSPTHLIKTRGQQVTLRCSSQSGHNTVSWYQQALGQGPQFIFQYYREEENGRGNFPPRFSGLQFPNYSSELNVNALELDDSALYLCASSPTGGSSYEQYFGPGTRLTVT.